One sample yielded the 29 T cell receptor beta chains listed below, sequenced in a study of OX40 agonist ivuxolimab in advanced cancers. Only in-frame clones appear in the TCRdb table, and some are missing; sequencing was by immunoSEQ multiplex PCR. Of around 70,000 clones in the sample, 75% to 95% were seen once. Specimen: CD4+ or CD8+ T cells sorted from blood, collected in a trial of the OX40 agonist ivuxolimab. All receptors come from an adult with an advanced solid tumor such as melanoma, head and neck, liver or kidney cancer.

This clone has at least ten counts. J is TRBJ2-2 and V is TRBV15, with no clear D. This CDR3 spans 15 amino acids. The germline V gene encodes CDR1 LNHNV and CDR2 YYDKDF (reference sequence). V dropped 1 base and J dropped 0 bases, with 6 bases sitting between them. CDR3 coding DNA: TGTGCCACCAGCAGAGGAGAAACGAACACCGGGGAGCTGTTTTTT. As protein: CATSRGETNTGELFF.

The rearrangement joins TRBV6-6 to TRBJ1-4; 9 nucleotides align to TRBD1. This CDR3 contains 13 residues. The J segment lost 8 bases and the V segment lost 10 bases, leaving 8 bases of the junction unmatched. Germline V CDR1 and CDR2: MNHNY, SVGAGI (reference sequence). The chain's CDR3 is CATHRGLSEKLFF. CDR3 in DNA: TGTGCCACCCACAGGGGGCTATCGGAAAAACTGTTTTTT.

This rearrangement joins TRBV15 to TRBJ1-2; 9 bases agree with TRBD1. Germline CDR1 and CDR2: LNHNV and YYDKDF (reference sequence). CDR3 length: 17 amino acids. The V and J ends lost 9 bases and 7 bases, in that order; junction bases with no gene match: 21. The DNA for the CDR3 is TGTGCCACAAACTCGGACCGGGACAGGGAGCGCGAAGCTGGCTACACCTTC. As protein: CATNSDRDREREAGYTF.

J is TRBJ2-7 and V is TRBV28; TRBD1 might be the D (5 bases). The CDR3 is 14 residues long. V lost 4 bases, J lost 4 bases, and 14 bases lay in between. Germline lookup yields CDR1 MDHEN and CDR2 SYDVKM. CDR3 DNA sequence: TGTGCCAGCAGTTGGAGACAGTTAACTTACGAGCAGTACTTC. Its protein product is CASSWRQLTYEQYF.

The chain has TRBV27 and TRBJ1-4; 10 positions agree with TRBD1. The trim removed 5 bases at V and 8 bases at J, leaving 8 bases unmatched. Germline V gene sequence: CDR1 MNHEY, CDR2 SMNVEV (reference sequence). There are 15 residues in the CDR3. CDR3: CASSRQGARREKLFF. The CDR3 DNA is TGTGCCAGCAGTCGACAGGGGGCACGGCGGGAAAAACTGTTTTTT.

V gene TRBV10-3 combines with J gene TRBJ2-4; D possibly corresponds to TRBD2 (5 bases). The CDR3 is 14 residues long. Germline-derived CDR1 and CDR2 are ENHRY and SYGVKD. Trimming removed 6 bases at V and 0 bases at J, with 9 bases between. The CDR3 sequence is CAIREGLAKNIQYF. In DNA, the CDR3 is TGTGCCATCAGGGAAGGACTAGCCAAAAACATTCAGTACTTC.

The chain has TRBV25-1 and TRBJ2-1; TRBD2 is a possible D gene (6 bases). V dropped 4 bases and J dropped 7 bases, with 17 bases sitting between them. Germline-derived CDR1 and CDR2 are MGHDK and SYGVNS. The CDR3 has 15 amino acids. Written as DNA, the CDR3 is TGTGCCAGCAGTGGCAGGAGGGGTGGTGGTAATGAGCAGTTCTTC. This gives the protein CASSGRRGGGNEQFF.

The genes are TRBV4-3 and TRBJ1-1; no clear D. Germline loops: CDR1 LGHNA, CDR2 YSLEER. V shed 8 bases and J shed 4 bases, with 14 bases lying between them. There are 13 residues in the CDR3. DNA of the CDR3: TGCGCCAGCGCGATTATAGGTGGCACTGAAGCTTTCTTT. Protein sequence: CASAIIGGTEAFF.

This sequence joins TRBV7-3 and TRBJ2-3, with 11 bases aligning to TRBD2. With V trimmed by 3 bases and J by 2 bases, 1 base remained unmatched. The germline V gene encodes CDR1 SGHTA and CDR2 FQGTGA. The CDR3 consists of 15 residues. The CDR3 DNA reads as TGTGCCAGCAGCTTTAGCGGGGGGGCCACAGATACGCAGTATTTT. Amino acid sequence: CASSFSGGATDTQYF.

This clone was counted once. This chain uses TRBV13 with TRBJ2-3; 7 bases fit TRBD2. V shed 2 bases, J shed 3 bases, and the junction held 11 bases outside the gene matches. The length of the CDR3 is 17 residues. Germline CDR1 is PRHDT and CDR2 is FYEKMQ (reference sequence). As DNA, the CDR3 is TGTGCCAGCAGCTTAAGTAAGTGGGGGGGATCGACAGATACGCAGTATTTT. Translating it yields CASSLSKWGGSTDTQYF.

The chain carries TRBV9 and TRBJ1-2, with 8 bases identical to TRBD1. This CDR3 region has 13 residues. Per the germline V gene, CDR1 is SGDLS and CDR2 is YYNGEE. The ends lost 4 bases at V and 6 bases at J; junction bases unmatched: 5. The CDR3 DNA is TGTGCCAGCAGCCTGGACAGGGAGCATGGCTACACCTTC. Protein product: CASSLDREHGYTF.

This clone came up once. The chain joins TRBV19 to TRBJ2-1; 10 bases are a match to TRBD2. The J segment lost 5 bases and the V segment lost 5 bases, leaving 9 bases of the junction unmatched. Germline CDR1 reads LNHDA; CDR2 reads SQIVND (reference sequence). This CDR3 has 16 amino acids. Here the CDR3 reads CASSSFSGGRHNEQFF. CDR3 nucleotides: TGTGCCAGTAGTTCCTTTAGCGGGGGGCGACACAATGAGCAGTTCTTC. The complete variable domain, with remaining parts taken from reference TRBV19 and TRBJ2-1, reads DGGITQSPKYLFRKEGQNVTLSCEQNLNHDAMYWYRQDPGQGLRLIYYSQIVNDFQKGDIAEGYSVSREKKESFPLTVTSAQKNPTAFYLCASSSFSGGRHNEQFFGPGTRLTVL.

The CDR3 nucleotides read TGTGCCAGCAGCTTGTACAGGGGTGGAAACACCATATATTTT. Protein: CASSLYRGGNTIYF. The J gene is TRBJ1-3, the V gene TRBV11-2; 7 bases match TRBD1. Germline V gives CDR1 SGHAT, CDR2 FQNNGV. V gave up 3 bases and J gave up 3 bases; unmatched junction bases: 2. The CDR3 is 14 amino acids.

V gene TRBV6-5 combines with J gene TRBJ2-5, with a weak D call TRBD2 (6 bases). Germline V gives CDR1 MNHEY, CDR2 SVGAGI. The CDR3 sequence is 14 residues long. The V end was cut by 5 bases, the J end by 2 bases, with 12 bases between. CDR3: CASSQDGGQETQYF. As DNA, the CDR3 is TGTGCCAGCAGTCAGGACGGAGGGCAAGAGACCCAGTACTTC.

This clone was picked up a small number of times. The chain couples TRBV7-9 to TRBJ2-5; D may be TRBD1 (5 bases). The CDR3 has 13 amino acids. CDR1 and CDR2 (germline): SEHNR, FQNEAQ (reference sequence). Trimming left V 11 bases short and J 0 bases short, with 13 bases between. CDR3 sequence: CAGRGPYQETQYF. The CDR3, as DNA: TGTGCCGGAAGGGGCCCGTACCAAGAGACCCAGTACTTC.

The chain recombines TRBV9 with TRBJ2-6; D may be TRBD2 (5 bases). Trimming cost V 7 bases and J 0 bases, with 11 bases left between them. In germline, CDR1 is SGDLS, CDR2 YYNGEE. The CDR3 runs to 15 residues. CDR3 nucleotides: TGTGCCAGCCGGGGAGCCTACTCTGGGGCCAACGTCCTGACTTTC. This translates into CASRGAYSGANVLTF.

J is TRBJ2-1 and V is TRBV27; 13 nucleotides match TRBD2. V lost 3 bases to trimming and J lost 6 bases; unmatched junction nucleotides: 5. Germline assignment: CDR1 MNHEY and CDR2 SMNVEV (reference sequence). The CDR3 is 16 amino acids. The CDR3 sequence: CASSLGGTSGINEQFF. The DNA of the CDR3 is TGTGCCAGCAGTTTGGGAGGGACTAGCGGGATCAATGAGCAGTTCTTC.

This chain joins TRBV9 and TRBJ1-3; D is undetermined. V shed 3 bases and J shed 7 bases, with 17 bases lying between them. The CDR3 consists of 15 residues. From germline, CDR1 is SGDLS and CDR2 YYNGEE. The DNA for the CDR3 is TGTGCCAGCAGCGAGGAGGGATCTTCTACCAACACCATATATTTT. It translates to CASSEEGSSTNTIYF.

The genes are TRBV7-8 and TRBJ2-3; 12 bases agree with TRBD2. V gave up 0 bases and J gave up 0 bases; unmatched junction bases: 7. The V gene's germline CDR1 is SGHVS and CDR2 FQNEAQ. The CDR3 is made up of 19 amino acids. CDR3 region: CASSLARLAGDSSTDTQYF. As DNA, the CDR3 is TGTGCCAGCAGCTTAGCGCGACTAGCGGGGGATTCCAGCACAGATACGCAGTATTTT.

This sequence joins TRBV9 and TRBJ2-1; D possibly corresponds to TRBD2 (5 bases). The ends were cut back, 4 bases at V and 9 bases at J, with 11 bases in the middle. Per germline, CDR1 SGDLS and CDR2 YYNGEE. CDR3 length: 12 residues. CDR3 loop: CASSPRGREQFF. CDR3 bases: TGTGCCAGCAGCCCCCGAGGGCGTGAGCAGTTCTTC.

The CDR3 sequence: CASSSGFSSGNTIYF. CDR3 in DNA: TGTGCCAGCAGTTCCGGGTTCAGCTCTGGAAACACCATATATTTT. V and J are TRBV28 and TRBJ1-3, with D uncertain. CDR1 and CDR2 (germline): MDHEN, SYDVKM. The CDR3 spans 15 residues. V dropped 4 bases and J dropped 0 bases, with 10 bases sitting between them.

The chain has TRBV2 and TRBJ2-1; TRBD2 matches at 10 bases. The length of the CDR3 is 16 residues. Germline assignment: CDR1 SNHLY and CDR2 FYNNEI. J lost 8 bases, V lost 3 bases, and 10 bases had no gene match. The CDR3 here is CASSDFLAGVFDEQFF. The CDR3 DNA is TGTGCCAGCAGTGATTTTCTAGCGGGAGTTTTCGATGAGCAGTTCTTC. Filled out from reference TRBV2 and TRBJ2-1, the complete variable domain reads EPEVTQTPSHQVTQMGQEVILRCVPISNHLYFYWYRQILGQKVEFLVSFYNNEISEKSEIFDDQFSVERPDGSNFTLKIRSTKLEDSAMYFCASSDFLAGVFDEQFFGPGTRLTVL.

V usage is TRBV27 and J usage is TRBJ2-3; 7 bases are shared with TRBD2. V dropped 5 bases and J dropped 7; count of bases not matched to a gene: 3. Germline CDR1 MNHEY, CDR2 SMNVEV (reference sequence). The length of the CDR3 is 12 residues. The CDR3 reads CASSLGGNTQYF. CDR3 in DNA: TGTGCCAGCAGTCTGGGGGGGAATACGCAGTATTTT.

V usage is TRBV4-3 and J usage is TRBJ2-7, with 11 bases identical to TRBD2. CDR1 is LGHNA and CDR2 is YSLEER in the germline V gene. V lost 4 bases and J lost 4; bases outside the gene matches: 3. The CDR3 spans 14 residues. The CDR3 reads CASSLRLAGYEQYF. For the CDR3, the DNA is TGCGCCAGCAGCCTTCGACTAGCGGGGTACGAGCAGTACTTC.

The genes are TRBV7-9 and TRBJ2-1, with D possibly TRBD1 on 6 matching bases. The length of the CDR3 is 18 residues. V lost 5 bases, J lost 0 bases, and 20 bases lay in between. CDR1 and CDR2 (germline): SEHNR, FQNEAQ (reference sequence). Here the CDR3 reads CASSPRRGHRSSYNEQFF. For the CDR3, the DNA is TGTGCCAGCAGCCCTCGTAGGGGACACCGAAGCTCCTACAATGAGCAGTTCTTC.

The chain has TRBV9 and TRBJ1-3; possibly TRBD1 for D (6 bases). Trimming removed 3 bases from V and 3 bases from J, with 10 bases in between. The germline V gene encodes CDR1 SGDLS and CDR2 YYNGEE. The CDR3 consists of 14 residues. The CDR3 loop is CASSGRGSGNTIYF. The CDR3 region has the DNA TGTGCCAGCAGCGGCAGGGGCAGTGGAAACACCATATATTTT.

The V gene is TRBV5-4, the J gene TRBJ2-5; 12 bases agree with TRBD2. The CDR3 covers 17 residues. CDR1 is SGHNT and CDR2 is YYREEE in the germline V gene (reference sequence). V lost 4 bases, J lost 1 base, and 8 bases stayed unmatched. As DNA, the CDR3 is TGTGCCAGCAGCCCCACCGGACTAGCGGGACCCCAAGAGACCCAGTACTTC. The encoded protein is CASSPTGLAGPQETQYF.

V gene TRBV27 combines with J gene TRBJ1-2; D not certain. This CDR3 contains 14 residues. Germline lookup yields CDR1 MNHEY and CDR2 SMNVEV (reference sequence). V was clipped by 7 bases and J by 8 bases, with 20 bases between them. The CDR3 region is CASTSGMMNGGYTF. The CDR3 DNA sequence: TGTGCCAGCACCTCGGGAATGATGAACGGGGGCTACACCTTC.

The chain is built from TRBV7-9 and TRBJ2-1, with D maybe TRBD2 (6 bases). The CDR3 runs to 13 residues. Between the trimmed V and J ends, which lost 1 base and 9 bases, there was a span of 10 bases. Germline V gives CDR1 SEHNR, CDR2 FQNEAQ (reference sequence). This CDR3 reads CASSLGLEGEQFF. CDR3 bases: TGTGCCAGCAGCTTAGGACTAGAGGGTGAGCAGTTCTTC.